The present TCR beta chain was sequenced within a study of post-analysis software for immune sequencing data. Study results and caveats: A significant reduction in normalized Chao1 diversity was observed in multiple sclerosis patients versus controls.

A word on this clonotype: No antigen is known for it.

Prepared libraries of TCR beta cDNA carried unique molecular identifiers. TCRdb reprocessed the PCR reads with MiXCR, giving one entry per CDR3 protein. The sample lists roughly 800,000 distinct CDR3 sequences, about 50% occurring once. This clonotype was sampled from a girl aged 10 to 17 with multiple sclerosis. The sample consisted of blood.

DNA of the CDR3: TGTGCCAGCAGATGGTGGGCACTCGACCACAATGAGCAGTTCTTC. Its protein product is CASRWWALDHNEQFF. The gene calls are TRBV6-2 or TRBV6-3 and TRBJ2-1; D not certain. The CDR3 length is 15 residues. Germline assignment: CDR1 MNHEY and CDR2 SVGEGT. V lost 6 bases and J 5 bases, leaving 17 bases between the germline ends.